Listed below are T cell receptor beta chains from one sample, sequenced in a study of blood T cell repertoires in COVID-19. TCRdb's copy holds only in-frame clones and misses some; the assay was immunoSEQ multiplex PCR. There are some 110,000 clones in the sample; about four fifths occur only once, and approximately 3.3% lies in the top ten. The sequencing sample was made of peripheral blood. These TCRs come from a woman at least 80 years old with active or convalescent COVID-19. Each CDR3 is given with its conserved first and last residue. Fields, in order: D gene, J gene, CDR3 length, V gene, clone size, CDR3 DNA, CDR3 protein. The D gene is left open where the match is weak. Not all rows give a size; the values are once, few, many and, for expanded clones, a class.

-	TRBJ2-5	14	TRBV30	-	TGTGCCTGGAGTGTTATCCGAGACCAAGAGACCCAGTACTTC	CAWSVIRDQETQYF
TRBD1	TRBJ1-1	15	TRBV5-6	-	TGTGCCAGCAGCTTGAGGGGGCTTGTGGACACTGAAGCTTTCTTT	CASSLRGLVDTEAFF
TRBD1	TRBJ2-7	14	TRBV18	once	TGTGCCAGCTCACGGGACAGTAGCTCCTACGAGCAGTACTTC	CASSRDSSSYEQYF
-	TRBJ2-5	16	TRBV5-4	-	TGTGCCAGCAGCTTAGACAGCTCAACTGCAGGAGAGACCCAGTACTTC	CASSLDSSTAGETQYF
TRBD2	TRBJ2-1	15	TRBV9	-	TGTGCCAGCAGCCCACTGACTAGCGGAGACAATGAGCAGTTCTTC	CASSPLTSGDNEQFF
TRBD2	TRBJ2-7	15	TRBV19	-	TGTGCCAGTAGTGTAACTAGCGGGGAGAACTACGAGCAGTACTTC	CASSVTSGENYEQYF
TRBD1	TRBJ2-5	15	TRBV4-1	-	TGCGCCAGCAGCCAAGGACAGGGAGTACAAGAGACCCAGTACTTC	CASSQGQGVQETQYF
TRBD2	TRBJ2-1	14	TRBV19	few	TGTGCCAGTAGTCTACCGGGACTAGCAGGTGAGCAGTTCTTC	CASSLPGLAGEQFF
-	TRBJ2-7	15	TRBV16	-	TGTGCCAGCAGCCAAATCGTAATTGGGGCGACCGAGCAGTACTTC	CASSQIVIGATEQYF
-	TRBJ2-5	14	TRBV6-5	-	TGTGCCAGCAGAGGCACTAGGAAGCAAGAGACCCAGTACTTC	CASRGTRKQETQYF
-	TRBJ1-4	15	TRBV5-1	-	TGCGCCAGCAGCTTGGCTCCGGGAGAACCAGGAAAACTGTTTTTT	CASSLAPGEPGKLFF
-	TRBJ2-2	14	TRBV6-6	-	TGTGCCAGTTTACAAACAGGGAACACCGGGGAGCTGTTTTTT	CASLQTGNTGELFF
-	TRBJ2-5	13	TRBV4-2	few	TGTGCCAGCAGCCGCGAGGGACAAGAGACCCAGTACTTC	CASSREGQETQYF
-	TRBJ2-2	14	TRBV27	-	TGTGCCAGCCTCGGAGGGAGTGGCACCGGGGAGCTGTTTTTT	CASLGGSGTGELFF
TRBD1	TRBJ1-2	18	TRBV4-1	-	TGCGCCAGCAGCCAAGGTTTTGCCGCCGGGACAGCCAGCTATGGCTACACCTTC	CASSQGFAAGTASYGYTF
-	TRBJ1-1	12	TRBV3-1/TRBV3-2	-	TGTGCCAGCAGCGCGGTTAACACTGAAGCTTTCTTT	CASSAVNTEAFF
-	TRBJ2-7	13	TRBV4-2	once	TGTGCCAGCAGCCCGGGACTTACCTACGAGCAGTACTTC	CASSPGLTYEQYF
TRBD1	TRBJ1-6	14	TRBV28	-	TGTGCCAGCAGTTTGGGACAGAGTAATTCACCCCTCCACTTT	CASSLGQSNSPLHF
TRBD1	TRBJ2-5	15	TRBV10-1	-	TGCGCCAGCAGTGCCGGGACAGACCCCCAAGAGACCCAGTACTTC	CASSAGTDPQETQYF
-	TRBJ2-1	15	TRBV29-1	-	TGCAGCGTTGAAGGGGGCCGGTCCTCCTACAATGAGCAGTTCTTC	CSVEGGRSSYNEQFF
TRBD1	TRBJ2-3	16	TRBV5-1	few	TGCGCCAGCAGCCCCGGGACAGGTAGCAGCACAGATACGCAGTATTTT	CASSPGTGSSTDTQYF
-	TRBJ2-3	15	TRBV5-1	few	TGCGCCAGCAGCTTGGCAGGTTATCGCACAGATACGCAGTATTTT	CASSLAGYRTDTQYF
-	TRBJ2-7	12	TRBV7-6	-	TGTGCCAGCAGCTTAGTCCCGTACGAGCAGTACTTC	CASSLVPYEQYF
TRBD1	TRBJ1-2	14	TRBV6-5	-	TGTGCCAGCAGTTACCGGGACAGCGTCTATGGCTACACCTTC	CASSYRDSVYGYTF
TRBD1	TRBJ1-1	14	TRBV30	-	TGTGCCTGGAGTAGGACAGGAATGAACACTGAAGCTTTCTTT	CAWSRTGMNTEAFF
TRBD1	TRBJ1-2	15	TRBV6-2/TRBV6-3	-	TGTGCCAGCAGTTACCCGATGGACAGGGCCCAAGGCTACACCTTC	CASSYPMDRAQGYTF
-	TRBJ2-7	15	TRBV7-3	-	TGTGCCAGCAGCCAGGGGATAATTGGGATCAACGAGCAGTACTTC	CASSQGIIGINEQYF
-	TRBJ1-1	13	TRBV6-1	-	TGTGCCAGCAGTGAAATATTCGAGACTGAAGCTTTCTTT	CASSEIFETEAFF
-	TRBJ2-3	15	TRBV12-5	-	TGTGCTAGTGCCCTGTGGGGCGGGGGCACAGATACGCAGTATTTT	CASALWGGGTDTQYF
-	TRBJ1-1	15	TRBV19	-	TGTGCCAGTAGACAAGGCGGGGGCTTGAACACTGAAGCTTTCTTT	CASRQGGGLNTEAFF
-	TRBJ1-1	14	TRBV5-1	once	TGCGCCAGCAGCTTGGCAGTTATGAACACTGAAGCTTTCTTT	CASSLAVMNTEAFF